A single sample is the source of the 8 T cell receptor beta chains below, sequenced in a study of glioma-infiltrating T cells after dendritic cell vaccination. Some clones are missing from TCRdb's copy, which holds only in-frame ones; the method was immunoSEQ multiplex PCR. The data hold 85,000 to 110,000 clones, with roughly 76% observed a single time. Source: blood, taken before dendritic cell vaccination. The source of these receptors is a human donor with glioblastoma.

The V gene is TRBV5-1, the J gene TRBJ2-3; 11 bases match TRBD2. Germline assignment: CDR1 SGHRS and CDR2 YFSETQ. Losses at the gene ends were 4 bases for V and 5 bases for J; bases not matched to a gene: 9. The CDR3 loop spans 16 amino acids. The CDR3 DNA follows: TGCGCCAGCAGCCAGCTTAGCGGGGGGGTCAAAGATACGCAGTATTTT. Encoded protein: CASSQLSGGVKDTQYF.

The chain recombines TRBV7-9 with TRBJ2-5; D is uncertain. V was clipped by 6 bases and J by 2 bases, with 10 bases between them. The CDR3 extends over 13 amino acids. The V gene's germline CDR1 is SEHNR and CDR2 FQNEAQ (reference sequence). The CDR3 sequence is CASRVEVQETQYF. CDR3 DNA sequence: TGTGCCAGCAGAGTAGAGGTACAAGAGACCCAGTACTTC.

The chain joins TRBV5-1 to TRBJ1-2; 7 bases are a match to TRBD1. This CDR3 comprises 13 residues. Germline V gene data show CDR1 as SGHRS and CDR2 as YFSETQ. With 1 base clipped from V and 8 bases from J, the junction kept 5 bases outside the gene matches. CDR3 sequence: CASSLSGGQGYTF. CDR3 sequence (DNA): TGCGCCAGCAGCTTGTCAGGGGGGCAAGGCTACACCTTC.

This sequence joins TRBV27 and TRBJ2-6, with 11 nucleotides matching TRBD1. The CDR3 covers 16 residues. The V gene's germline CDR1 is MNHEY and CDR2 SMNVEV (reference sequence). V gave up 4 bases and J gave up 12 bases; unmatched junction bases: 11. Here the CDR3 reads CASSYSLDRGPRVLTF. CDR3 coding DNA: TGTGCCAGCAGTTACTCCCTGGACAGGGGGCCTCGCGTCCTGACTTTC.

The chain recombines TRBV5-1 with TRBJ2-7; tentatively, D is TRBD1 (5 bases). The V gene lost 4 bases and the J gene lost 2 bases, with 13 bases spanning the gap. CDR1 SGHRS and CDR2 YFSETQ come from the germline V gene. CDR3 length: 14 residues. The CDR3 DNA reads TGCGCCAGCAGCCAAAGACAGACACCCTACGAGCAGTACTTC. Its translation is CASSQRQTPYEQYF. Together with reference TRBV5-1 and TRBJ2-7, the CDR3 gives the full variable domain: KAGVTQTPRYLIKTRGQQVTLSCSPISGHRSVSWYQQTPGQGLQFLFEYFSETQRNKGNFPGRFSGRQFSNSRSEMNVSTLELGDSALYLCASSQRQTPYEQYFGPGTRLTVT.

The V call is TRBV19, the J call TRBJ1-2; 10 nucleotides line up with TRBD1. Trimming cost V 8 bases and J 4 bases; bases outside gene matches: 7. CDR1 and CDR2 from the germline V gene are LNHDA and SQIVND (reference sequence). The CDR3 runs 14 residues. CDR3 DNA sequence: TGTGCCAGTGGGGACAGGGGTCTTTCCTATGGCTACACCTTC. Protein sequence: CASGDRGLSYGYTF.

V and J are TRBV4-1 and TRBJ2-1; TRBD1 aligns across 9 bases. The CDR3 consists of 16 residues. With V trimmed by 1 base and J by 10 bases, 11 bases remained unmatched. In germline, CDR1 is MGHRA, CDR2 YSYEKL. The CDR3 sequence is CASSQGPRTGEWEQFF. The DNA for the CDR3 is TGCGCCAGCAGCCAAGGGCCTCGGACAGGGGAGTGGGAGCAGTTCTTC.

Details on this clone: Additional DNA sequences in this sample encode the identical CDR3. The chain joins TRBV7-2 to TRBJ2-3; possible D gene TRBD1, 5 bases. This CDR3 has 15 residues. Trimming pared 5 bases from V and 1 base from J, leaving 13 bases between. Germline loops: CDR1 SGHTA, CDR2 FQGNSA. As DNA, the CDR3 is TGTGCCAGCAGCCCAGACAGTCTCGGCACAGATACGCAGTATTTT. As protein: CASSPDSLGTDTQYF.